This T cell receptor beta chain came from a study of T-cell reconstitution after alpha-beta-depleted transplantation in children. Unique molecular identifiers were built into the TCRbeta library. MiXCR was run by TCRdb on the PCR reads, yielding one entry per CDR3 protein. The repertoire holds around 200,000 distinct CDR3 sequences, less than 8% seen once, with roughly 3% in the top ten. This CDR3 region has 13 residues. V was pared by 5 bases and J by 4 bases, with 3 bases of the junction left unmatched. This clonotype was recorded many times. The receptor's source is a human donor who donated a stem cell graft to a child with Wiskott-Aldrich syndrome. The chain combines TRBV12-3 or TRBV12-4 with TRBJ1-2, with 8 bases that match TRBD1. Source: PBMCs from the stem cell graft donor, taken from the stem cell graft. The CDR3 region is CASSRDRFYGYTF. The CDR3 DNA reads as TGTGCCAGCAGTCGGGACAGGTTCTATGGCTACACCTTC.